Listed here are 7 T cell receptor beta chains from one sample, sequenced in a study of T cell repertoires in cytomegalovirus infection. Using its own MiXCR run on the reads, TCRdb lists one record per CDR3 protein. The table lists some 230,000 distinct CDR3 sequences, roughly 22% of them singletons. Sequenced material: CD8+ T cells from PBMCs. The source is a human donor in good health (CMV status not recorded). Some clones in this sample may be carry-over from other donors' samples.

This chain links TRBV2 with TRBJ2-1; 16 bases line up with TRBD2. The germline V gene has CDR1 SNHLY and CDR2 FYNNEI. The CDR3 has 18 residues. Losses at the gene ends were 4 bases for V and 6 bases for J; bases not matched to a gene: 9. The CDR3 region has the DNA TGTGCCAGCAGTGTCCTAGAGGGACTAGCGGGGGGGCCCAATGAGCAGTTCTTC. The encoded protein is CASSVLEGLAGGPNEQFF. Full variable domain (rest looked up from reference TRBV2 and TRBJ2-1): EPEVTQTPSHQVTQMGQEVILRCVPISNHLYFYWYRQILGQKVEFLVSFYNNEISEKSEIFDDQFSVERPDGSNFTLKIRSTKLEDSAMYFCASSVLEGLAGGPNEQFFGPGTRLTVL.

Concerning this clonotype itself: This sequence may be a read error, since a much larger clone differs from it by one base. The gene calls are TRBV7-3 and TRBJ2-1; D gene unclear. Germline lookup yields CDR1 SGHTA and CDR2 FQGTGA. Trimming left V 2 bases short and J 2 bases short, with 13 bases between. The CDR3 is made up of 16 amino acids. The CDR3 nucleotides read TGTGCCAGCAGCTTATGTCTCGTAGCCACCTACAATGAGCAGTTCTTC. This encodes CASSLCLVATYNEQFF.

Note on this clonotype: At one end, the junction sequence differs from germline, possibly due to a read error. The V and J genes are TRBV2 and TRBJ2-1; maybe TRBD2 (6 bases). The CDR3 length is 14 residues. Germline CDR1 SNHLY, CDR2 FYNNEI. CDR3 DNA: TGTGCCGGCAGTGAAGGCGGGGTCTACAATGAGCAGTTCTTC. This encodes CAGSEGGVYNEQFF.

This chain joins TRBV4-2 and TRBJ2-5; D might be TRBD2 (5 bases). The CDR3 extends over 13 amino acids. Germline loops: CDR1 LGHNA, CDR2 YNFKEQ. The V end was cut by 1 base, the J end by 4 bases, with 7 bases between. CDR3 nucleotides: TGTGCCAGCAGCCAAGCCCGGGGAGAGACCCAGTACTTC. Translating gives CASSQARGETQYF.

This clonotype was seen more than once but under ten times. The chain couples TRBV10-3 to TRBJ1-1; D remains unclear. The CDR3 is made up of 15 amino acids. The germline gives CDR1 ENHRY, CDR2 SYGVKD. V lost 0 bases and J lost 0, with 8 bases in between. The CDR3 nucleotides are TGTGCCATCAGTGAGTCTTGGGTGGTGAACACTGAAGCTTTCTTT. Its protein is CAISESWVVNTEAFF.

This clonotype was picked up a small number of times. The J gene is TRBJ2-3, the V gene TRBV3-1; 9 nucleotides line up with TRBD2. The CDR3 totals 18 residues. Trimming removed 0 bases from V and 2 bases from J; junction bases left unmatched: 9. Germline CDR1 reads LGHDT; CDR2 reads YNNKEL (reference sequence). Here the CDR3 DNA reads TGTGCCAGCAGCCAAGATTGGATAGCGGGGGAGCACACAGATACGCAGTATTTT. This gives the protein CASSQDWIAGEHTDTQYF.

The V gene is TRBV27, the J gene TRBJ2-7; unclear D gene. The CDR3 runs to 13 residues. The germline V gene encodes CDR1 MNHEY and CDR2 SMNVEV (reference sequence). The germline V and J ends were trimmed by 5 bases and 3 bases, with 11 bases remaining between them. CDR3 nucleotide sequence: TGTGCCAGCAGTCCCTCCGGGTTCTACGAGCAGTACTTC. Its protein product is CASSPSGFYEQYF.